These 32 T cell receptor beta chains share one sample of origin, sequenced in a study of response to subunit inactivated influenza vaccine. Each CDR3 protein gets one entry after TCRdb re-called the RT-PCR reads with MiXCR. The data hold a few hundred thousand distinct CDR3 sequences, with about a tenth observed a single time. Sample: PBMCs from blood, taken 40 to 50 days after vaccination. Receptors originate from a man aged 45-65 years who received an inactivated influenza vaccine.

This chain links TRBV7-8 with TRBJ2-3; D might be TRBD2 (6 bases). The CDR3 runs 19 residues. The germline V gene encodes CDR1 SGHVS and CDR2 FQNEAQ. The V gene lost 3 bases and the J gene lost 4 bases, with 26 bases spanning the gap. CDR3 loop: CASSFLPVGLTSGADTQYF. The CDR3 nucleotides are TGTGCCAGCAGCTTCCTACCAGTGGGTTTAACCTCGGGGGCAGATACGCAGTATTTT.

The chain joins TRBV24-1 to TRBJ2-2; D gene uncertain. Per the germline V gene, CDR1 is KGHDR and CDR2 is SFDVKD. CDR3 length: 14 residues. Deletions cut 3 bases from V and 0 bases from J, with 4 bases between. CDR3 sequence reads: CATSDPANTGELFF. DNA of the CDR3: TGTGCCACCAGTGATCCAGCGAACACCGGGGAGCTGTTTTTT.

J is TRBJ2-1 and V is TRBV20-1, with unresolved D. V was pared by 5 bases and J by 0 bases, with 11 bases between. Per germline, CDR1 DFQATT and CDR2 SNEGSKA (reference sequence). The CDR3 sequence is 14 residues long. The CDR3, as DNA: TGCAGTGCTGAAGGGCAAAACTCCTACAATGAGCAGTTCTTC. Translating gives CSAEGQNSYNEQFF.

This clonotype was observed a handful of times. This chain joins TRBV20-1 and TRBJ1-2, with TRBD1 as a possible D gene (5 bases). The CDR3 has 12 residues. The germline gives CDR1 DFQATT, CDR2 SNEGSKA (reference sequence). With 4 bases removed from V and 6 bases from J, the gap between germline ends came to 12 bases. The CDR3 region is CSANWGIDGYTF. CDR3 nucleotide sequence: TGCAGTGCTAACTGGGGGATCGATGGCTACACCTTC.

At least ten counts were recorded for this clonotype. CDR3 coding DNA: TGCGCCAGCAGCCCGCAGACTAGTACCTACGAGCAGTACTTC. Protein: CASSPQTSTYEQYF. This rearrangement joins TRBV5-1 to TRBJ2-7, with D tentatively TRBD2 (6 bases). The CDR3 has 14 amino acids. Trimming cost V 4 bases and J 2 bases, with 13 bases left between them. CDR1 SGHRS and CDR2 YFSETQ come from the germline V gene.

The chain carries TRBV18 and TRBJ2-2; the match to TRBD2 covers 11 bases. This CDR3 has 16 amino acids. The V gene's germline CDR1 is KGHSH and CDR2 LQKENI. With 0 bases clipped from V and 4 bases from J, the junction kept 1 base outside the gene matches. CDR3 loop: CASSPPLAGGTGELFF. The CDR3 bases are TGTGCCAGCTCACCACCCCTAGCGGGGGGCACCGGGGAGCTGTTTTTT.

This clonotype was observed at least ten times. The chain combines TRBV4-2 with TRBJ1-2; 8 bases align to TRBD1. This CDR3 is 15 amino acids long. V was clipped by 1 base and J by 3 bases; unmatched bases: 4. In germline, CDR1 is LGHNA, CDR2 YNFKEQ. The CDR3, as DNA: TGTGCCAGCAGCCAAGTGACAGGGGCGGACTATGGCTACACCTTC. It is translated as CASSQVTGADYGYTF.

J is TRBJ2-5 and V is TRBV5-6, with D possibly being TRBD2 (5 bases). The germline CDR1 and CDR2 sequences are SGHDT and YYEEEE. The CDR3 spans 15 residues. The germline V and J ends were trimmed by 0 bases and 5 bases, with 14 bases remaining between them. CDR3 in DNA: TGTGCCAGCAGCTTGGTCGGACTGCTAGGGGAGACCCAGTACTTC. Amino acids: CASSLVGLLGETQYF.

This clonotype was found many times. The chain carries TRBV24-1 and TRBJ2-4, with D possibly being TRBD1 or TRBD2 (5 bases each). CDR1 is KGHDR, CDR2 SFDVKD, per germline. The CDR3 runs 15 residues. V dropped 4 bases and J dropped 7 bases, with 16 bases sitting between them. The CDR3 DNA sequence: TGTGCCACCAGTGACTCAGGGACCCACGGGAACATTCAGTACTTC. It translates to CATSDSGTHGNIQYF.

This clonotype came up a few times. V is TRBV4-3 and J is TRBJ2-3, with D tentatively TRBD1 (5 bases). Per germline, CDR1 LGHNA and CDR2 YSLEER. Trimming left V 2 bases short and J 8 bases short, with 11 bases between. The CDR3 extends over 13 amino acids. CDR3 region: CASSQLGVGTQYF. In DNA form, the CDR3 reads TGCGCCAGCAGCCAACTAGGGGTGGGTACGCAGTATTTT.

CDR3 DNA sequence: TGTGCCAGCAGCCGGGCGGGGGTGGTGAACACTGAAGCTTTCTTT. It specifies CASSRAGVVNTEAFF. The genes are TRBV14 and TRBJ1-1, with D maybe TRBD1 (5 bases). The ends were cut back, 4 bases at V and 0 bases at J, with 12 bases in the middle. The V gene's germline CDR1 is SGHDN and CDR2 FVKESK. This CDR3 spans 15 amino acids.

The chain is built from TRBV20-1 and TRBJ2-1; 8 bases match TRBD1. J gave up 2 bases and V 3 bases, and 3 bases lay outside the gene matches. This CDR3 region has 14 residues. Germline V gene data show CDR1 as DFQATT and CDR2 as SNEGSKA (reference sequence). The CDR3 nucleotides read TGCAGTGCTAGGGACAGGGTTACCTACAATGAGCAGTTCTTC. Its translation: CSARDRVTYNEQFF.

This clonotype has a handful of counts. The chain joins TRBV12-3 or TRBV12-4 to TRBJ2-5; 8 bases agree with TRBD1. The CDR3 is 13 residues long. Trimming took 6 bases from V and 4 from J; bases not matched to a gene: 4. CDR3 in DNA: TGTGCCAGCAGGAGGGGGACAGGAGAGACCCAGTACTTC. Translated, it gives CASRRGTGETQYF.

In this sample, this clonotype turned up a few times. V gene TRBV15 combines with J gene TRBJ2-4; D gene uncertain. Looked up from germline, CDR1 is LNHNV and CDR2 is YYDKDF (reference sequence). The CDR3 is 16 amino acids. The V end lost 0 bases, the J end lost 0 bases, and 9 bases lay between the germline ends. This CDR3 is CATSRDLQLAKNIQYF. The CDR3, as DNA: TGTGCCACCAGCAGAGATCTGCAGCTAGCCAAAAACATTCAGTACTTC.

The V call is TRBV29-1, the J call TRBJ2-3; 10 bases are shared with TRBD2. The CDR3 runs to 17 residues. Germline V CDR1 and CDR2: SQVTM, ANQGSEA. J lost 3 bases, V lost 5 bases, and 14 bases had no gene match. The CDR3 sequence: CSVLASGRKGRTDTQYF. The CDR3 DNA reads TGCAGCGTTCTGGCTAGCGGGAGAAAGGGAAGGACAGATACGCAGTATTTT.

V gene TRBV15 combines with J gene TRBJ2-1; D is unclear. CDR1 and CDR2 from the germline V gene are LNHNV and YYDKDF (reference sequence). Trimming shortened V by 0 bases and J by 3 bases, and 9 bases separated the two germline ends. This CDR3 has 15 amino acids. In nucleotides, the CDR3 is TGTGCCACCAGCAGAGACCCCAAAGTCTACAATGAGCAGTTCTTC. This gives the protein CATSRDPKVYNEQFF.

This clonotype came up many times. The rearrangement joins TRBV9 to TRBJ2-2; 8 nucleotides match TRBD1. In germline, CDR1 is SGDLS, CDR2 YYNGEE. The V gene end was trimmed by 4 bases and the J gene end by 7 bases; junction bases not matched to a gene: 15. CDR3 size: 17 residues. CDR3 residues: CASSPGVRTGSFGELFF. CDR3 coding DNA: TGTGCCAGCAGCCCAGGGGTGAGGACAGGGAGTTTCGGGGAGCTGTTTTTT.

This chain connects TRBV2 to TRBJ2-7; weak D call: TRBD1 (5 bases). Germline lookup yields CDR1 SNHLY and CDR2 FYNNEI. Trimming stripped 7 bases from V and 0 bases from J, with 10 bases between. The CDR3 spans 13 residues. CDR3 in DNA: TGTGCCAGCACAGACAGCCACTCCTACGAGCAGTACTTC. It yields the protein CASTDSHSYEQYF.

The table lists this clonotype with a few counts. V and J are TRBV7-9 and TRBJ2-7; D is uncertain. The CDR3 has 15 amino acids. The ends were cut back, 0 bases at V and 6 bases at J, with 15 bases in the middle. Germline assignment: CDR1 SEHNR and CDR2 FQNEAQ (reference sequence). CDR3 nucleotide sequence: TGTGCCAGCAGCTTAGCGCTAGGAACCCGCTCCGAGCAGTACTTC. Protein sequence: CASSLALGTRSEQYF.

In this sample, this clonotype turned up a few times. This rearrangement joins TRBV12-3 or TRBV12-4 to TRBJ2-3, with 8 bases lining up with TRBD2. J was trimmed by 7 bases and V by 3 bases; bases with no gene match: 9. CDR3 length: 15 residues. The CDR3 sequence is CASSFGSGMKHTQYF. CDR3 bases: TGTGCCAGCAGTTTTGGTAGCGGGATGAAGCATACGCAGTATTTT.

This clonotype was detected a few times. The chain has TRBV5-1 and TRBJ1-3; possible D gene TRBD1, 6 bases. The CDR3 consists of 14 residues. From germline, CDR1 is SGHRS and CDR2 YFSETQ. The V end was cut by 7 bases, the J end by 0 bases, with 11 bases between. DNA for the CDR3: TGCGCCAGCCGATTACAGGGCTCTGGAAACACCATATATTTT. Its protein is CASRLQGSGNTIYF.

This chain links TRBV4-2 with TRBJ2-1; D remains ambiguous. Trimming removed 5 bases from V and 8 bases from J, with 16 bases in between. Germline V gene sequence: CDR1 LGHNA, CDR2 YNFKEQ. This CDR3 is 14 amino acids long. The CDR3 bases are TGTGCCAGCAGCGCTATCAGCCAGGCCGATGAGCAGTTCTTC. This codes for CASSAISQADEQFF.

The J gene is TRBJ2-1, the V gene TRBV28, with 11 bases identical to TRBD2. Germline trimming cut 5 bases from V and 4 bases from J; bases unmatched to any gene: 7. The CDR3 sequence is 16 residues long. CDR1 MDHEN and CDR2 SYDVKM come from the germline V gene. The CDR3 DNA reads as TGTGCCAGCAGTGACCGACTAGCGGGATGGTACAATGAGCAGTTCTTC. As protein: CASSDRLAGWYNEQFF.

This clonotype was counted between two and nine times. The chain uses TRBV10-3 and TRBJ2-1, with 8 bases lining up with TRBD2. The germline CDR1 and CDR2 sequences are ENHRY and SYGVKD. V dropped 4 bases and J dropped 7; count of bases not matched to a gene: 12. The CDR3 has 16 amino acids. In DNA, the CDR3 is TGTGCCATCAGTGTTAGTAGCGGGGCCCGGTCGAATGAGCAGTTCTTC. It yields the protein CAISVSSGARSNEQFF.

This clonotype has more than one count but fewer than ten. The chain joins TRBV4-1 to TRBJ2-3; D remains ambiguous. The CDR3 contains 14 residues. The V gene lost 1 base and the J gene lost 2 bases, with 7 bases spanning the gap. The germline V gene encodes CDR1 MGHRA and CDR2 YSYEKL. The CDR3 DNA follows: TGCGCCAGCAGCCAAGTGGTGTTCACAGATACGCAGTATTTT. Translation: CASSQVVFTDTQYF.

The chain uses TRBV28 and TRBJ2-7; the match to TRBD2 covers 9 bases. Germline V gene sequence: CDR1 MDHEN, CDR2 SYDVKM. The CDR3 is 15 amino acids. V lost 3 bases to trimming and J lost 1 base; unmatched junction nucleotides: 4. Here the CDR3 DNA reads TGTGCCAGCAGTTTCGCGGGGGGGACATCCTACGAGCAGTACTTC. This encodes CASSFAGGTSYEQYF.

This clonotype was recorded a few times. The chain is built from TRBV4-3 and TRBJ1-1; 7 nucleotides align to TRBD1. Germline V lookup: CDR1 LGHNA, CDR2 YSLEER. The junction had 8 bases not matched to a gene; V was cut back by 6 bases and J by 4 bases. The CDR3 has 14 residues. CDR3 protein: CASSYDRAGTEAFF. CDR3 coding DNA: TGCGCCAGCAGTTATGACAGGGCGGGCACTGAAGCTTTCTTT.

The CDR3 sequence: CASSTQSANYGYTF. CDR3 sequence (DNA): TGCGCCAGCAGCACTCAGTCAGCTAACTATGGCTACACCTTC. The rearrangement links TRBV5-1 to TRBJ1-2; no clear D gene. The CDR3 sequence is 14 residues long. Per the germline V gene, CDR1 is SGHRS and CDR2 is YFSETQ. Trimming shortened V by 4 bases and J by 0 bases, and 10 bases separated the two germline ends. Full variable domain (rest looked up from reference TRBV5-1 and TRBJ1-2): KAGVTQTPRYLIKTRGQQVTLSCSPISGHRSVSWYQQTPGQGLQFLFEYFSETQRNKGNFPGRFSGRQFSNSRSEMNVSTLELGDSALYLCASSTQSANYGYTFGSGTRLTVV.

The table lists this clonotype with a few counts. This rearrangement joins TRBV7-3 to TRBJ2-1; 8 nucleotides match TRBD2. Germline loops: CDR1 SGHTA, CDR2 FQGTGA. V was clipped by 5 bases and J by 7 bases; unmatched bases: 4. The CDR3 sequence is 13 residues long. CDR3 coding DNA: TGTGCCAGCAGCCCCTCGGGGGGGAATGAGCAGTTCTTC. Translated, it gives CASSPSGGNEQFF.

This clonotype was found many times. This chain connects TRBV5-1 to TRBJ2-3; D remains ambiguous. The CDR3 has 13 residues. Trimming shortened V by 0 bases and J by 2 bases, and 4 bases separated the two germline ends. Germline V gene sequence: CDR1 SGHRS, CDR2 YFSETQ. The CDR3 loop reads CASSLENTDTQYF. The CDR3 region has the DNA TGCGCCAGCAGCTTGGAAAACACAGATACGCAGTATTTT.

This chain connects TRBV6-1 to TRBJ2-5, with TRBD1 identical over 7 bases. CDR3 size: 14 residues. After removal of 5 bases from V and 0 bases from J, the junction contained 3 bases not matched to a gene. CDR1 is MNHNS and CDR2 is SASEGT in the germline V gene. CDR3 DNA: TGTGCCAGCAGTCGAGGGACAGACCAAGAGACCCAGTACTTC. Its protein product is CASSRGTDQETQYF.

CDR3 coding DNA: TGTGCCAGCAGTGCCAGCTCGCCCCGGGGATACGAGCAGTACTTC. This codes for CASSASSPRGYEQYF. V and J are TRBV6-2 or TRBV6-3 and TRBJ2-7; D possibly corresponds to TRBD2 (5 bases). The V end was cut by 5 bases, the J end by 4 bases, with 18 bases between. This CDR3 comprises 15 residues. The germline V gene has CDR1 MNHEY and CDR2 SVGEGT.